These 20 T cell receptor beta chains were all obtained from the same sample, sequenced in a study of OX40 agonist ivuxolimab in advanced cancers. Profiled with immunoSEQ multiplex PCR; TCRdb holds only in-frame clones, not every one. Here the sample spans some 65,000 clones, around 90% being singletons. The material was CD4+ or CD8+ T cells sorted from blood, obtained in a trial of the OX40 agonist ivuxolimab. The receptors come from an adult with an advanced solid tumor such as melanoma, head and neck, liver or kidney cancer.

V and J are TRBV11-3 and TRBJ2-1; no firm D call. The length of the CDR3 is 15 residues. Trimming left V 2 bases short and J 9 bases short, with 17 bases between. Per the germline V gene, CDR1 is SGHNT and CDR2 is YENEEA. The CDR3 spells CASSLLVGARSEQFF. The CDR3, as DNA: TGTGCCAGCAGCTTACTGGTCGGCGCCCGCAGTGAGCAGTTCTTC. Looking up the rest from reference TRBV11-3 and TRBJ2-1 gives the full variable domain: EAGVVQSPRYKIIEKKQPVAFWCNPISGHNTLYWYLQNLGQGPELLIRYENEEAVDDSQLPKDRFSAERLKGVDSTLKIQPAELGDSAVYLCASSLLVGARSEQFFGPGTRLTVL.

This chain joins TRBV5-6 and TRBJ1-4; 9 bases align to TRBD1. Germline V lookup: CDR1 SGHDT, CDR2 YYEEEE. The CDR3 has 17 amino acids. The trim removed 3 bases at V and 0 bases at J, leaving 6 bases unmatched. The CDR3 DNA sequence: TGTGCCAGCAGCTGGGGACAGGGAGGGGCAACTAATGAAAAACTGTTTTTT. Protein: CASSWGQGGATNEKLFF.

J is TRBJ1-1 and V is TRBV7-9; TRBD1 might be the D (6 bases). Germline CDR1 SEHNR, CDR2 FQNEAQ (reference sequence). V gave up 2 bases and J gave up 0 bases, with 16 bases separating them. The CDR3 is 17 amino acids. CDR3 amino acids: CASSLLGRGYMNTEAFF. The CDR3 region has the DNA TGTGCCAGCAGCTTATTAGGCAGGGGCTATATGAACACTGAAGCTTTCTTT. Based on the CDR3 plus reference TRBV7-9 and TRBJ1-1, the full variable domain is DTGVSQNPRHKITKRGQNVTFRCDPISEHNRLYWYRQTLGQGPEFLTYFQNEAQLEKSRLLSDRFSAERPKGSFSTLEIQRTEQGDSAMYLCASSLLGRGYMNTEAFFGQGTRLTVV.

CDR3 sequence (DNA): TGCGCCAGCAGCCAAGTTCTGAGCTCTGGAAACACCATATATTTT. Its translation: CASSQVLSSGNTIYF. V and J are TRBV4-1 and TRBJ1-3; no clear D. The V gene's germline CDR1 is MGHRA and CDR2 YSYEKL. This CDR3 has 15 residues. V was pared by 1 base and J by 0 bases, with 7 bases between.

The V call is TRBV5-1, the J call TRBJ2-5; D possibly corresponds to TRBD2 (6 bases). The ends were cut back, 4 bases at V and 2 bases at J, with 15 bases in the middle. This CDR3 has 15 residues. From germline, CDR1 is SGHRS and CDR2 YFSETQ. The CDR3 DNA is TGCGCCAGCAGCAGAGCCGGGACTGATCAAGAGACCCAGTACTTC. It yields the protein CASSRAGTDQETQYF.

The V call is TRBV7-2, the J call TRBJ1-1; 7 nucleotides match TRBD1. The CDR3 totals 13 residues. Looked up from germline, CDR1 is SGHTA and CDR2 is FQGNSA. The junction had 3 bases not matched to a gene; V was cut back by 4 bases and J by 4 bases. Written as DNA, the CDR3 is TGTGCCAGCAGCTCGGAGGGGGCCACTGAAGCTTTCTTT. Translating it yields CASSSEGATEAFF.

V gene TRBV10-3 combines with J gene TRBJ1-2; weak D call: TRBD1 (6 bases). Trimming took off 7 bases at V and 4 bases at J, with 10 bases between the two ends. The CDR3 length is 12 residues. Germline CDR1 is ENHRY and CDR2 is SYGVKD. The CDR3 loop is CAITEGGYGYTF. The CDR3 bases are TGTGCCATCACCGAGGGGGGCTATGGCTACACCTTC.

This chain connects TRBV5-1 to TRBJ2-3; 7 nucleotides agree with TRBD2. Germline-derived CDR1 and CDR2 are SGHRS and YFSETQ. The CDR3 consists of 16 residues. Trimming at V came to 0 bases and at J to 6 bases, leaving 10 bases not matched to a gene. DNA for the CDR3: TGCGCCAGCAGCTTGGAAGATTCCGGGGGAGGGGATACGCAGTATTTT. As protein: CASSLEDSGGGDTQYF. The full variable domain, with the rest looked up from reference TRBV5-1 and TRBJ2-3, is KAGVTQTPRYLIKTRGQQVTLSCSPISGHRSVSWYQQTPGQGLQFLFEYFSETQRNKGNFPGRFSGRQFSNSRSEMNVSTLELGDSALYLCASSLEDSGGGDTQYFGPGTRLTVL.

The V call is TRBV18, the J call TRBJ2-5; D not certain. Per the germline V gene, CDR1 is KGHSH and CDR2 is LQKENI. Trimming stripped 6 bases from V and 5 bases from J, with 10 bases between. The CDR3 spans 12 residues. As DNA, the CDR3 is TGTGCCAGCTCGCGCGTGCCTGAGACCCAGTACTTC. Translated, it gives CASSRVPETQYF.

This chain uses TRBV9 with TRBJ2-5, with TRBD2 matching over 8 bases. Germline trimming cut 2 bases from V and 5 bases from J; bases unmatched to any gene: 11. The CDR3 length is 16 residues. The germline gives CDR1 SGDLS, CDR2 YYNGEE. CDR3 loop: CASSVRGGVNRETQYF. In nucleotides, the CDR3 is TGTGCCAGCAGCGTCCGGGGGGGAGTTAACCGGGAGACCCAGTACTTC.

The chain employs TRBV5-8 and TRBJ2-1; weak D call: TRBD2 (6 bases). This CDR3 region has 15 residues. Germline V gene lookup returns CDR1 SGHTS and CDR2 YDEGEE. The V end was cut by 0 bases, the J end by 3 bases, with 10 bases between. The CDR3 sequence: CASSLVPGLYNEQFF. In DNA, the CDR3 is TGTGCCAGCAGCTTGGTGCCGGGACTCTACAATGAGCAGTTCTTC.

The chain employs TRBV4-1 and TRBJ1-2; 10 bases are a match to TRBD1. Germline V CDR1 and CDR2: MGHRA, YSYEKL. Trimming cost V 0 bases and J 7 bases; bases outside gene matches: 2. The CDR3 is made up of 14 amino acids. The CDR3 region is CASSQDRDRGGYTF. The CDR3 DNA follows: TGCGCCAGCAGCCAAGATAGGGACAGGGGTGGCTACACCTTC.

The CDR3 sequence: CASSSGTGTHEQYF. In nucleotides, the CDR3 is TGTGCCAGCAGCTCCGGGACAGGGACCCACGAGCAGTACTTC. V gene TRBV11-3 combines with J gene TRBJ2-7; TRBD1 aligns across 9 bases. J gave up 5 bases and V 4 bases, and 6 bases lay outside the gene matches. CDR3 length: 14 residues. CDR1 and CDR2 from the germline V gene are SGHNT and YENEEA.

The chain has TRBV27 and TRBJ2-2; TRBD1 or TRBD2 may be the D gene (7 bases each). Germline assignment: CDR1 MNHEY and CDR2 SMNVEV (reference sequence). V was cut by 10 bases and J by 11 bases, with 14 bases left in between. There are 11 residues in the CDR3. The chain's CDR3 is CAITGEGELFF. The DNA of the CDR3 is TGTGCCATTACAGGGGAGGGAGAGCTGTTTTTT.

The chain combines TRBV7-6 with TRBJ2-5; 7 nucleotides line up with TRBD1. The J call could be wrong; TRBJ2-7 is a better fit for the DNA end. CDR1 and CDR2 from the germline V gene are SGHVS and FNYEAQ. This CDR3 is built from 15 residues. The CDR3 nucleotides read TGTGCCAGCAGCCCCGGGACAGAACTTTACTACGAGCAGTACTTC. Its translation is CASSPGTELYYEQYF.

The J gene is TRBJ2-1, the V gene TRBV29-1; no reliable D call. V lost 4 bases to trimming and J lost 3 bases, with 10 bases between them. From germline, CDR1 is SQVTM and CDR2 ANQGSEA. The CDR3 length is 13 residues. For the CDR3, the DNA is TGCAGCGTTGGCGGCGGTATCTACAATGAGCAGTTCTTC. Encoded protein: CSVGGGIYNEQFF.

The J gene is TRBJ1-2, the V gene TRBV19, with a possible D match to TRBD1 (5 bases). This CDR3 comprises 16 residues. In germline, CDR1 is LNHDA, CDR2 SQIVND (reference sequence). V was pared by 5 bases and J by 7 bases, with 23 bases between. CDR3 amino acids: CASSPPGEGLSGGYTF. The CDR3 DNA is TGTGCCAGTAGTCCTCCGGGGGAGGGACTCAGCGGTGGCTACACCTTC.

The genes are TRBV5-8 and TRBJ2-1, with 8 bases matching TRBD1. V lost 10 bases and J lost 1; bases outside the gene matches: 16. The length of the CDR3 is 17 residues. The germline gives CDR1 SGHTS, CDR2 YDEGEE. The chain's CDR3 is CAGGTGTLGGSYNEQFF. Here the CDR3 DNA reads TGTGCCGGCGGGACAGGTACGTTGGGAGGTTCCTACAATGAGCAGTTCTTC. The whole variable domain, filled in from reference TRBV5-8 and TRBJ2-1, reads EAGVTQSPTHLIKTRGQQATLRCSPISGHTSVYWYQQALGLGLQFLLWYDEGEERNRGNFPPRFSGRQFPNYSSELNVNALELEDSALYLCAGGTGTLGGSYNEQFFGPGTRLTVL.

The chain employs TRBV19 and TRBJ2-5; 13 bases agree with TRBD2. Germline CDR1 and CDR2: LNHDA and SQIVND (reference sequence). V shed 1 base and J 1 base; nucleotides not matched to a gene: 12. The CDR3 is 20 residues long. Written as DNA, the CDR3 is TGTGCCAGTAGTATAGGTCACGGGACTAGCGGGACCCTTACCCAAGAGACCCAGTACTTC. It codes for CASSIGHGTSGTLTQETQYF.

This chain uses TRBV6-1 with TRBJ2-3; 10 bases are shared with TRBD1. Germline loops: CDR1 MNHNS, CDR2 SASEGT. The junction had 7 bases not matched to a gene; V was cut back by 6 bases and J by 4 bases. The CDR3 loop spans 15 amino acids. CDR3 DNA sequence: TGTGCCAGCAGCTTGGGACAGGGGTCATCAGATACGCAGTATTTT. Protein: CASSLGQGSSDTQYF.